The sequence of this T cell receptor (beta chain) was determined in a study of blood T cell repertoires in COVID-19 (dated by TCRdb to the early 2020s). Regarding the study in general: Samples from collaborators originated in the United States, Italy and Spain and spanned both the acute and convalescent phases of COVID-19. The prospective study material was composed of cDNA or gDNA derived from T cells, B-cell-depleted T cells, or PBMCs. Deeply sampled blood TCRbeta repertoires from subjects exposed to, actively infected with, or recovered from COVID-19 were included in the dataset. The repertoires were made available in a free public database intended to serve as a resource for research on the immune response to SARS-CoV-2. The samples were drawn from the first 160 participants of the ongoing ImmuneRACE study and from over 950 subjects provided by 6 global collaborators. Nearly every sample came with metadata listing a de-identified subject ID, COVID-19 status, age in years and sex. Where HLA class I and class II types were available, the types were taken from metadata supplied by the sample provider, not from assay-based typing.

Unmatched junction bases come to 7, with V trimmed by 5 bases and J by 3 bases. The CDR3 runs 14 residues from the cysteine to the phenylalanine. The sequence is cut down to CDR3 DNA, 42 bases in frame from base 1. For CDR1 and CDR2, the germline V gene lists SQVTM and ANQGSEA. A second Seattle source provided samples from volunteer blood donors who had recovered from COVID-19. Collaborating institutions collected whole blood in K2EDTA tubes following their own protocols. For TCRbeta analysis, collaborators shipped samples as frozen whole blood, isolated PBMCs, or DNA extracted from either of those sample types. TCRbeta CDR3 regions were amplified from genomic DNA by means of the immunoSEQ Assay, a bias-controlled multiplex PCR. The original methods were these. The number of nucleated cells in each sample was estimated from the amplification of reference gene primers within the assay. Sequence reads were collapsed and filtered to measure the absolute abundance of every unique TCRbeta CDR3 rearrangement. For each sample, productive Simpson clonality was calculated as the square root of Simpson's diversity index over productive rearrangements. The immuneACCESS repertoire file appears here via TCRdb, limited to in-frame rearrangements. These files lack a portion of the clones; in checked studies, under half of the deficit traces to unresolved V genes, and the cause of the others is not known. The DNA was the basis for D and trimming; V, J and clone size are from that table. This sample lists approximately 160,000 clones; 80% to 90% were detected once. The ten largest clones take up roughly 7.7% of the sample.

Comment on this clone: The antigen it recognizes is unknown. Base-call qualities are not available, and no considerably larger clone is one nucleotide away.

The full study reports these points: How much clinical and demographic metadata was included differed by source and by participant, and the metadata was provided uncurated.

The chain is assembled from TRBV29-1 and TRBJ1-5, with 7 bases aligning to TRBD1. Sequenced sample: peripheral blood. The TCR originated in a man aged 35-49 years who had recovered from COVID-19. The CDR3 reads as follows: CSVSTGPPNQPQHF. DNA sequence: TGCAGCGTTTCGACAGGGCCCCCCAATCAGCCCCAGCATTTT. The reference TRBV29-1 and TRBJ1-5 proteins fill in what lies around the CDR3, so the full variable domain reads SAVISQKPSRDICQRGTSLTIQCQVDSQVTMMFWYRQQPGQSLTLIATANQGSEATYESGFVIDKFPISRPNLTFSTLTVSNMSPEDSSIYLCSVSTGPPNQPQHFGDGTRLSIL.